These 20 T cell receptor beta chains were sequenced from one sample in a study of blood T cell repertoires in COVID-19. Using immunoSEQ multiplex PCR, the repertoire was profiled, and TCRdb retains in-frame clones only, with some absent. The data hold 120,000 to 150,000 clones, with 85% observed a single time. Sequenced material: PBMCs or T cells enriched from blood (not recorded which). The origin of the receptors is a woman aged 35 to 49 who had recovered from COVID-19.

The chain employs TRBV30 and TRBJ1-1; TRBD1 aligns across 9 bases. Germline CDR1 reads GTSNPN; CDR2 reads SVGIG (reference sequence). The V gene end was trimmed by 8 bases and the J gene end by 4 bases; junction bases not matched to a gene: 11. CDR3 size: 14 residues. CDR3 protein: CARTDGTGTTEAFF. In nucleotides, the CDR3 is TGTGCCAGGACGGACGGGACAGGGACCACTGAAGCTTTCTTT.

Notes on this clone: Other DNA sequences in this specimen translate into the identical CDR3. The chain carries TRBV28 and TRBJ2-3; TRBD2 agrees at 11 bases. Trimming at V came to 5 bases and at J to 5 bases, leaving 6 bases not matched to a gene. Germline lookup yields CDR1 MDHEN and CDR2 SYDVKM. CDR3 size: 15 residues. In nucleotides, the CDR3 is TGTGCCAGCAGTCTTAGCGGGGGGGCGGGAGATACGCAGTATTTT. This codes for CASSLSGGAGDTQYF.

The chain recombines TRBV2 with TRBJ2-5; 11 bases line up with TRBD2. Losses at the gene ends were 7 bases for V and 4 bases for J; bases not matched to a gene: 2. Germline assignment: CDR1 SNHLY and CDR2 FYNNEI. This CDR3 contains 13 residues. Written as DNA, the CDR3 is TGTGCCAGCAAGCTAGCGGGAGGAGAGACCCAGTACTTC. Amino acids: CASKLAGGETQYF.

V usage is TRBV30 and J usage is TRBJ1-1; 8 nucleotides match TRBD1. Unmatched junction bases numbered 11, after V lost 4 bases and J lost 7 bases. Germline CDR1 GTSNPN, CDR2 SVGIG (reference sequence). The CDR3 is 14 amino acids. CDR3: CAWIGQTGASEAFF. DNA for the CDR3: TGTGCCTGGATTGGCCAGACAGGGGCGAGTGAAGCTTTCTTT.

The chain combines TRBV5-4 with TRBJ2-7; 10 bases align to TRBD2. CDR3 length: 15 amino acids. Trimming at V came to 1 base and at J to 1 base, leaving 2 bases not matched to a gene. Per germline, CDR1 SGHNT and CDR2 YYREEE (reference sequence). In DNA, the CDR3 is TGTGCCAGCAGCTTGTCTAGCGGGAGTTCCTACGAGCAGTACTTC. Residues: CASSLSSGSSYEQYF.

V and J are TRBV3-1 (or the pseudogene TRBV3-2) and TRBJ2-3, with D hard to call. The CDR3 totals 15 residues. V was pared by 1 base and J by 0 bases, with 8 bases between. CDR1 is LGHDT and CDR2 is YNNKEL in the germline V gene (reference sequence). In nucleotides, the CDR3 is TGTGCCAGCAGCCAAGTAAGCCAAAGCACAGATACGCAGTATTTT. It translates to CASSQVSQSTDTQYF.

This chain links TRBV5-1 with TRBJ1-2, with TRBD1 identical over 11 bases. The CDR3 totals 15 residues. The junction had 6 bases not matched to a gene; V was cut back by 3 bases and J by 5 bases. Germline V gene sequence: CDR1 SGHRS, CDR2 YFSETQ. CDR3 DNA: TGCGCCAGCAGCTCCGGACAGGGGGCTTTATATGGCTACACCTTC. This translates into CASSSGQGALYGYTF.

CDR3 bases: TGCAGTACTGACTCTCCGGTTGGCTACACCTTC. This gives the protein CSTDSPVGYTF. The chain carries TRBV20-1 and TRBJ1-2, with D unresolved. V lost 8 bases and J lost 7, with 14 bases in between. Germline CDR1 and CDR2: DFQATT and SNEGSKA (reference sequence). The CDR3 runs 11 residues.

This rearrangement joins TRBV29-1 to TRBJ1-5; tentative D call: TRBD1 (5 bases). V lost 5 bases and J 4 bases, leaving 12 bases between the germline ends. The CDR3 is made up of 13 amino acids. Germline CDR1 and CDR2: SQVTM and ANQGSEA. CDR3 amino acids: CSVTRGVNQPQHF. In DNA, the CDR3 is TGCAGCGTTACACGGGGGGTAAATCAGCCCCAGCATTTT.

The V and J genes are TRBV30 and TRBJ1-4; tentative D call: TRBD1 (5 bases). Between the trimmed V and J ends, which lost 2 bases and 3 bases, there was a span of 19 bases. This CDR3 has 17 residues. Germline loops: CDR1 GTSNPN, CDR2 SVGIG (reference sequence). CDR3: CAWSRLAGPSSNEKLFF. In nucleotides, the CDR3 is TGTGCCTGGAGTAGGTTGGCAGGGCCTTCGTCTAATGAAAAACTGTTTTTT.

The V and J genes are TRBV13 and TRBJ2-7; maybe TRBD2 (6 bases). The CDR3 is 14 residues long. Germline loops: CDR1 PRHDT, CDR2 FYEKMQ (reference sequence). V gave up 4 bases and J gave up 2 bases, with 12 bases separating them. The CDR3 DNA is TGTGCCAGCAGCTCCGGGACTGGCCCCTACGAGCAGTACTTC. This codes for CASSSGTGPYEQYF.

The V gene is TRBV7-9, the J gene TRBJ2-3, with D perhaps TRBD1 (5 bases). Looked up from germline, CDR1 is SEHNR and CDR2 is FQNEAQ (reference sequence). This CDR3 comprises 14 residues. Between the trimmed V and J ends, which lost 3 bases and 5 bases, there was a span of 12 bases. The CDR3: CASSFSQGIDTQYF. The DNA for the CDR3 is TGTGCCAGCAGCTTTAGCCAGGGCATAGATACGCAGTATTTT.

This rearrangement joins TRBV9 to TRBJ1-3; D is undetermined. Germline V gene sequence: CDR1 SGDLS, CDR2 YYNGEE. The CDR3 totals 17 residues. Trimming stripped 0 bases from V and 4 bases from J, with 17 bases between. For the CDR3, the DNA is TGTGCCAGCAGCGTAGGGATTGGAGGGAACCTCGGAAACACCATATATTTT. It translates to CASSVGIGGNLGNTIYF. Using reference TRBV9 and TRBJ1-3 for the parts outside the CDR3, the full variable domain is DSGVTQTPKHLITATGQRVTLRCSPRSGDLSVYWYQQSLDQGLQFLIQYYNGEERAKGNILERFSAQQFPDLHSELNLSSLELGDSALYFCASSVGIGGNLGNTIYFGEGSWLTVV.

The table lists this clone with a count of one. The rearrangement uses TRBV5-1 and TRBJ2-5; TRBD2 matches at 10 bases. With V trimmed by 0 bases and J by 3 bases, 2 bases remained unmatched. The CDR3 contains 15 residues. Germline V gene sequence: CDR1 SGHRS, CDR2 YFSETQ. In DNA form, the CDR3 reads TGCGCCAGCAGCTTGGTCCTAGCGGGAGAAGAGACCCAGTACTTC. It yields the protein CASSLVLAGEETQYF.

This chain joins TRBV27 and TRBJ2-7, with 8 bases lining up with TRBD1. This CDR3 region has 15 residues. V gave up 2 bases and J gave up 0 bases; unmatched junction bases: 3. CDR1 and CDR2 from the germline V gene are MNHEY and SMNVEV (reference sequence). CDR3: CASSLRTGSSYEQYF. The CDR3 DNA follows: TGTGCCAGCAGTTTAAGGACAGGGAGCTCCTACGAGCAGTACTTC.

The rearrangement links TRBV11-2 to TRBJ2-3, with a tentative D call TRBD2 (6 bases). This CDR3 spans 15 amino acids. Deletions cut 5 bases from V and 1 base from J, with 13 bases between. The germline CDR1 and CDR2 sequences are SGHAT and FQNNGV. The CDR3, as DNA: TGTGCCAGCAGCCCCCCGCGGGGCCGCACAGATACGCAGTATTTT. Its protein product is CASSPPRGRTDTQYF.

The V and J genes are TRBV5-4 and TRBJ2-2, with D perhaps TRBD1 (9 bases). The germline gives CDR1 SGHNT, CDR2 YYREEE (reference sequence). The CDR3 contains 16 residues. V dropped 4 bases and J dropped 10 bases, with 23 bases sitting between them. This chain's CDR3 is CASSISQDRGLVELFF. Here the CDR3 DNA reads TGTGCCAGCAGCATATCTCAGGACAGGGGACTAGTGGAGCTGTTTTTT.

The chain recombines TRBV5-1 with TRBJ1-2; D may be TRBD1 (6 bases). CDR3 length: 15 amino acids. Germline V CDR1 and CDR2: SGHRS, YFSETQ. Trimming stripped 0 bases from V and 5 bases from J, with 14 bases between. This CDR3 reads CASSLEDRYTYGYTF. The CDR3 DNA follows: TGCGCCAGCAGCTTGGAAGACAGGTACACTTATGGCTACACCTTC.

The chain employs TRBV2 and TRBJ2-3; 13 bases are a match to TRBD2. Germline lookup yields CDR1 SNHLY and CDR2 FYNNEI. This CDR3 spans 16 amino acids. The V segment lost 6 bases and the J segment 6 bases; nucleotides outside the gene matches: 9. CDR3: CASRLRLAGGGDTQYF. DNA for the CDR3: TGTGCCAGCAGACTAAGACTAGCGGGGGGTGGGGATACGCAGTATTTT.

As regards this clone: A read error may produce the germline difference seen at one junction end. CDR3 coding DNA: TGTGCCAGCAGTTACTCGAGTATTGGGACTAGCGGGGGCCATTTT. The encoded protein is CASSYSSIGTSGGHF. The rearrangement links TRBV6-5 to TRBJ2-3; 14 nucleotides line up with TRBD2. The V gene's germline CDR1 is MNHEY and CDR2 SVGAGI. The CDR3 length is 15 residues.